This is a list of T cell receptor beta chains from one sample in a study of monozygotic twins with inflammatory bowel disease. Using the 5' RACE reads, TCRdb records one entry per CDR3 protein without DNA. This listing includes under 350,000 distinct CDR3 sequences. The sequencing input was blood. These receptors all stem from a human donor with ulcerative colitis or Crohn's disease, or a healthy co-twin of an affected twin (not recorded which). Each CDR3 is given with its conserved first and last residue.

TRBV7-9	TRBJ2-5	CASSLGQATETQYF
TRBV7-2	TRBJ1-4	CASSPRHRTNEKLFF
TRBV9	TRBJ2-2	CASSVAVGELFF
TRBV7-2	TRBJ2-3	CASSLVGTAPRTQYF
TRBV11-1	TRBJ2-1	CASSLYGVGGSSYNEQFF
TRBV5-5	TRBJ1-3	CASSRGESGNTIYF
TRBV5-1	TRBJ2-7	CASSLGPMGMGEQYF
TRBV9	TRBJ2-1	CASSGGALEQFF
TRBV6-5	TRBJ1-2	CASRPLGSYGYTF
TRBV4-3	TRBJ1-6	CASSQAGTGESPLHF
TRBV5-1	TRBJ2-3	CASSLESGGTDTQYF
TRBV5-1	TRBJ2-7	CASSPEALAHEQYF
TRBV29-1	TRBJ1-1	CSSRTRTALLNTEAFF
TRBV7-9	TRBJ1-1	CASSLAYEFGSKAFF
TRBV7-2	TRBJ2-3	CASSLGGAGGLFLYF
TRBV12-3/TRBV12-4	TRBJ2-2	CASSLRTGRTGELFF
TRBV10-2	TRBJ1-5	CASSEAQINQPQHF
TRBV20-1	TRBJ1-6	CSARGDGTGVNSPLHF
TRBV12-3/TRBV12-4	TRBJ2-5	CASRRGEVETQYF
TRBV5-1	TRBJ2-7	CASSAERGSYEQYF
TRBV12-3/TRBV12-4	TRBJ2-7	CASSPGTSIDEQYF
TRBV20-1	TRBJ2-1	CSAREGGAEQFF
TRBV7-2	TRBJ2-2	CASSASGELFF
TRBV20-1	TRBJ2-3	CSARPGLAGGTSTDTQYF
TRBV5-1	TRBJ2-2	CASTLDTGTTGELFF
TRBV5-1	TRBJ2-7	CASSLWVGGDEQYF